This entry describes one T cell receptor (beta chain). Amplified material comprised TCR beta CDR3 regions derived from RNA transcripts. HTBI primers primed a first-round RT-PCR, and a second-round multiplex PCR followed. In TCRdb, the multiplex PCR reads were re-called with MiXCR into one record per CDR3 protein. The table lists over 500,000 distinct CDR3 sequences, about a fifth of them singletons. This entry belongs to a study of Graves' ophthalmopathy and Graves' hyperthyroidism. The CDR3 length is 14 residues. With 6 bases clipped from V and 5 bases from J, the junction kept 9 bases outside the gene matches.

The chain is built from TRBV12-3 or TRBV12-4 and TRBJ2-5; TRBD1 aligns across 7 bases. The TCR sequence derives from a woman under 30 with stable Graves' hyperthyroidism. Some clones in this sample may be carry-over from other donors' samples. The sample comprised peripheral blood. The DNA of the CDR3 is TGTGCCAGCAGAAAGCCAGGGGGTCGCGAGACCCAGTACTTC. Its translation is CASRKPGGRETQYF.